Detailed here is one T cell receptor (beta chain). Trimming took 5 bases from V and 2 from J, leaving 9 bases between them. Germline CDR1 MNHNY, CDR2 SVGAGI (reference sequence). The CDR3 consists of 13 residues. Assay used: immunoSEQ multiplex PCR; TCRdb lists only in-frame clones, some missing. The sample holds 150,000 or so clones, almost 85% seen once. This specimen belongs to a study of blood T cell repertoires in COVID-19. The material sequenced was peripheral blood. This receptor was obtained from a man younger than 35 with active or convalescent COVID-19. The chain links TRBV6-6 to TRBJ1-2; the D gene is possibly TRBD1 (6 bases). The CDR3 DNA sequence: TGTGCCAGCAGTCCCAGGGGAAACTATGGCTACACCTTC. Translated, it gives CASSPRGNYGYTF.